This TCR beta chain was captured in a study of identical twins. This clonotype was counted only a few times. V lost 1 base and J lost 4; bases outside the gene matches: 8. The CDR3 extends over 16 amino acids. Germline CDR1 and CDR2: MDHEN and SYDVKM. TCRdb used MiXCR to reprocess the 5' RACE reads, holding one entry per CDR3 protein. The data contain around 480,000 distinct CDR3 sequences, about 13% of them singletons. The same data also went into a second study, on yellow fever vaccine responses in identical twins.

Source material: CD4+ T cells sorted from blood. The rearrangement uses TRBV28 and TRBJ2-7; 9 nucleotides line up with TRBD2. This clonotype was sampled from a woman between 18 and 29 years old in good health. The CDR3, as DNA: TGTGCCAGCAGTTTATCCCTTCTAGCGGGACCATACGAGCAGTACTTC. It specifies CASSLSLLAGPYEQYF.